This record covers a single TCR beta chain. These data come from a study of blood T cell repertoires in COVID-19. Per the original data handling: The authors estimated nucleated cell counts from reference gene primer amplification. Libraries were prepared by immunoSEQ multiplex PCR; TCRdb keeps only in-frame clonotypes and omits some of them. That table supplies the V and J calls and clone size; D and trimming were determined from the DNA. The sample carries about 55,000 clones, approximately 80% recorded once. Germline V gene sequence: CDR1 SEHNR, CDR2 FQNEAQ (reference sequence). The length of the CDR3 is 13 residues. Trimming took 10 bases from V and 2 from J, leaving 12 bases between them.

The rearrangement joins TRBV7-9 to TRBJ1-3; D remains ambiguous. The sequencing sample was made of peripheral blood. The clonotype comes from a human donor in a cohort sampled during active COVID-19. For the CDR3, the DNA is TGTGCCATGGCAGTACCTCCTGGAAACACCATATATTTT. Its translation is CAMAVPPGNTIYF.